This TCR beta chain is drawn from a study of blood T cell repertoires in COVID-19. Study at large: Material from acute and convalescent COVID-19 was sourced from the United States, Italy and Spain. Sources were T cells, B-cell-depleted T cells, or PBMCs; the material itself was cDNA or gDNA.

Original methodology: Amplification of reference gene primers was used by the study to estimate nucleated cell counts. The repertoire was sequenced with immunoSEQ multiplex PCR; TCRdb's copy has only in-frame clones and lacks some. V and J calls and clone size follow that table, whereas D and trimming were derived from the DNA. The sample lists around 90,000 clones, 87% occurring once. CDR1 and CDR2 from the germline V gene are MNHEY and SVGEGT. The V end lost 2 bases, the J end lost 4 bases, and 11 bases lay between the germline ends. The CDR3 consists of 15 residues. Material: peripheral blood. V and J are TRBV6-2 or TRBV6-3 and TRBJ1-4; the D gene is possibly TRBD1 (5 bases). The TCR originated in a male donor with acute or convalescent COVID-19. This CDR3 reads CASSYDEDNNEKLFF. CDR3 DNA sequence: TGTGCCAGCAGTTACGACGAGGACAATAATGAAAAACTGTTTTTT.